These 2 T cell receptor beta chains came from one sample sequenced in a study of PD-1 blockade in classical Hodgkin lymphoma. All patients experienced relapse after autologous stem cell transplantation, and brentuximab vedotin exposure was variable. Using immunoSEQ multiplex PCR, the repertoire was profiled, and TCRdb retains in-frame clones only, with some absent. The sample has about 94,000 clones, roughly 89% seen once. Sequencing was performed on peripheral blood mononuclear cells (PBMCs), taken before the second cycle of nivolumab. All receptors come from a human donor with classical Hodgkin lymphoma.

The rearrangement links TRBV6-1 to TRBJ2-7; the D gene is possibly TRBD1 (6 bases). Germline CDR1 is MNHNS and CDR2 is SASEGT. The CDR3 spans 15 residues. V was clipped by 4 bases and J by 0 bases, with 13 bases between them. The DNA of the CDR3 is TGTGCCAGCAGTGTTGTACAGGGTTTCTCCTACGAGCAGTACTTC. Protein sequence: CASSVVQGFSYEQYF.

The chain carries TRBV7-7 and TRBJ2-1, with 9 bases fitting TRBD2. Trimming cost V 3 bases and J 5 bases; bases outside gene matches: 14. The V gene's germline CDR1 is SSHAT and CDR2 FNYEAQ (reference sequence). The CDR3 spans 18 residues. CDR3 sequence reads: CASSFPSRGRAPDNEQFF. For the CDR3, the DNA is TGTGCCAGCAGCTTCCCCAGCCGCGGGAGGGCCCCCGACAATGAGCAGTTCTTC.